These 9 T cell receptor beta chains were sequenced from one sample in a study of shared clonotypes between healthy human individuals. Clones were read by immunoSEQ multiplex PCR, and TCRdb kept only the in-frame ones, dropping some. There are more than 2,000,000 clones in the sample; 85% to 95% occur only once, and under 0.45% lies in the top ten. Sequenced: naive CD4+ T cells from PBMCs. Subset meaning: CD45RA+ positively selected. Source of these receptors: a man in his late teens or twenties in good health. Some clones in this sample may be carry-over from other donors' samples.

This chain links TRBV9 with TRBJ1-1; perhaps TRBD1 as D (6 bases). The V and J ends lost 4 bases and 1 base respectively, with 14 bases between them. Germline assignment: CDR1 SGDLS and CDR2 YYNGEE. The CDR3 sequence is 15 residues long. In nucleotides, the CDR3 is TGTGCCAGCAGCCTAGGAGGGGGAGGGAACACTGAAGCTTTCTTT. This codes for CASSLGGGGNTEAFF.

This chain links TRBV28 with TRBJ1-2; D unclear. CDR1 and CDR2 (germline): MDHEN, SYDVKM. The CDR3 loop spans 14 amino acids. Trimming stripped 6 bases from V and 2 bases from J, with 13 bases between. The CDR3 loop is CASSLIVENYGYTF. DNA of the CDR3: TGTGCCAGCAGCCTCATCGTCGAAAACTATGGCTACACCTTC.

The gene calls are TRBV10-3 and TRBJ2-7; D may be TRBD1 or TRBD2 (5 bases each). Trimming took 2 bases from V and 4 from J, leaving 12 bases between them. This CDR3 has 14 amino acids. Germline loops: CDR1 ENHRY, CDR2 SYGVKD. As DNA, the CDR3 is TGTGCCATCAGTGAGAACCGCGAGGGGTACGAGCAGTACTTC. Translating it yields CAISENREGYEQYF.

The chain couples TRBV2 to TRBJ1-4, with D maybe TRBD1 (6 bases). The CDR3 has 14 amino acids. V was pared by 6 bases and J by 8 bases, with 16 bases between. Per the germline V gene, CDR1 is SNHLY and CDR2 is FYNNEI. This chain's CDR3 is CASREQGFGEKLFF. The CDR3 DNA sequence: TGTGCCAGCAGGGAGCAGGGGTTTGGGGAAAAACTGTTTTTT.

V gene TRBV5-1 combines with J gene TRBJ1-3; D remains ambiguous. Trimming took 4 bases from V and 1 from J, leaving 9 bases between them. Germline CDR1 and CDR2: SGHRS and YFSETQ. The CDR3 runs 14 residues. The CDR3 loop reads CASSTDLSGNTIYF. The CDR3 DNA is TGCGCCAGCAGCACGGATTTATCTGGAAACACCATATATTTT.

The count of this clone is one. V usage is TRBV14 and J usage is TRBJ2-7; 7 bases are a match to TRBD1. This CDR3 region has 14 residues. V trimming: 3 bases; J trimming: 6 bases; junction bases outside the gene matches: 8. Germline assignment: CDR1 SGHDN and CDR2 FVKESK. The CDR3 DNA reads TGTGCCAGCAGCCAGCATTGGACAGGAATCGAGCAGTACTTC. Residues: CASSQHWTGIEQYF.

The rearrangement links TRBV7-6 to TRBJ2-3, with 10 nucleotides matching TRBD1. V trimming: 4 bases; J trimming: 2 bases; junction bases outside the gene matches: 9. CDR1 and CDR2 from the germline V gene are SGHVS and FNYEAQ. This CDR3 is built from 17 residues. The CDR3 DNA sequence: TGTGCCAGCAGCTCCAACCCCAGACAGGGGGCCACAGATACGCAGTATTTT. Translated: CASSSNPRQGATDTQYF.

DNA for the CDR3: TGTGCCAGCAGTTTTTTGGCGGTTACCTACGAGCAGTACTTC. Residues: CASSFLAVTYEQYF. The chain combines TRBV27 with TRBJ2-7; D gene unclear. Germline V gene lookup returns CDR1 MNHEY and CDR2 SMNVEV (reference sequence). The CDR3 spans 14 residues. The V and J ends lost 3 bases and 2 bases respectively, with 11 bases between them.

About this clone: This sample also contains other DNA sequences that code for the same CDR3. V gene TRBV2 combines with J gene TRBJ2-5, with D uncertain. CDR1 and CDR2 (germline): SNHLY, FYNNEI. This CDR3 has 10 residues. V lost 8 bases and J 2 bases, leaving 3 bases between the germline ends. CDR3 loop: CASGQETQYF. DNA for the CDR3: TGTGCCAGCGGGCAAGAGACCCAGTACTTC.